Below, one TCR beta chain is given with its context. The antigen is unknown. The sample belongs to a study of CD8+ T cells in alopecia areata. Documented treatment: oral pan-JAK inhibitor, 5-10 mg twice daily. Sequencing templates came from extracted RNA that was reverse transcribed into cDNA. Sequencing was performed with immunoSEQ multiplex PCR; in TCRdb, only in-frame clones are kept and a portion is missing. The sample carries about 40,000 clones, roughly 92% recorded once. The CDR3 is made up of 15 amino acids. V dropped 3 bases and J dropped 2 bases, with 11 bases sitting between them. CDR1 MDHEN and CDR2 SYDVKM come from the germline V gene. Study findings and constraints: Because of a solitary nonresponder, the connection of baseline CD8+ expansion to response stays uncertain. Scalp clonality dropped significantly under tofacitinib, as did expanded CD8+ top-100 clones. Clonality was higher in lesional than normal scalp, especially in alopecia totalis/universalis.

The material was CD8+ T cells sorted from blood, obtained at week 24, from a patient treated with tofacitinib. This sequence was found in a human donor with alopecia areata. This chain joins TRBV28 and TRBJ1-5; D call uncertain. As DNA, the CDR3 is TGTGCCAGCAGTTTCAAGGGCTTCCGCAATCAGCCCCAGCATTTT. It specifies CASSFKGFRNQPQHF.